The rows below give T cell receptor beta chains drawn from one sample of a study of T cell responses to AZD1222 COVID-19 vaccine. The table came from immunoSEQ multiplex PCR; TCRdb's copy has only in-frame clones and leaves some out. The sample holds some 180,000 clones, about 93% seen once. Sequencing used peripheral blood, obtained 28 days after the second AZD1222 dose. The receptor set was obtained from an adult who received the AZD1222 COVID-19 vaccine. Both conserved end residues are part of each CDR3. D genes are given only for firm matches. Rows give clone size only sometimes, using once, few, many, or a class for an expanded clone.

j_call cdr3_length d_call v_call clone_size cdr3_aa cdr3_nt
TRBJ1-2 13 TRBD1 TRBV4-1 NA CASSYETGGGYTF TGCGCCAGCAGCTACGAGACAGGGGGTGGCTACACCTTC
TRBJ1-5 13 NA TRBV14 NA CASSQDRNQPQHF TGTGCCAGCAGCCAAGACCGGAATCAGCCCCAGCATTTT
TRBJ1-5 12 NA TRBV19 NA CASNRVWQPQHF TGTGCCAGTAATAGGGTTTGGCAGCCCCAGCATTTT
TRBJ2-7 16 NA TRBV19 NA CASSISADPTATEQYF TGTGCCAGTAGTATTTCGGCAGACCCAACCGCGACCGAGCAGTACTTC
TRBJ1-6 15 NA TRBV27 NA CASSLSSRGNSPLHF TGTGCCAGCAGTTTAAGCAGCCGAGGGAATTCACCCCTCCACTTT
TRBJ2-2 19 TRBD2 TRBV5-1 NA CASSRLRTSGGANTGELFF TGCGCCAGCAGCAGACTCAGGACTAGCGGGGGAGCGAACACCGGGGAGCTGTTTTTT
TRBJ1-2 15 NA TRBV21-1 NA CASSKEVQGACGYTF TGTGCCAGCAGCAAAGAGGTACAGGGGGCCTGTGGCTACACCTTC
TRBJ1-5 12 NA TRBV23-1 once CASSQFVQPQHF TGCGCCAGCAGTCAATTCGTTCAGCCCCAGCATTTT
TRBJ2-1 13 NA TRBV2 once CASSENGYNEQFF TGTGCCAGCAGTGAAAACGGGTACAATGAGCAGTTCTTC
TRBJ1-1 17 NA TRBV14 NA CASSKTGFNGENTEAFF TGTGCCAGCAGCAAGACGGGTTTTAACGGGGAGAACACTGAAGCTTTCTTT
TRBJ2-7 13 NA TRBV18 NA CASSPGSVYEQYF TGTGCCAGCTCACCCGGCAGCGTCTACGAGCAGTACTTC
TRBJ2-1 15 NA TRBV6-2/TRBV6-3 NA CASSPFNWGASEQFF TGTGCCAGCAGCCCTTTCAATTGGGGGGCCTCCGAGCAGTTCTTC
TRBJ1-4 14 TRBD1 TRBV7-9 NA CASSRGTGQEKLFF TGTGCCAGCAGCCGAGGGACAGGGCAAGAAAAACTGTTTTTT
TRBJ2-7 16 TRBD1 TRBV3-1/TRBV3-2 NA CASSQESPGQNYEQYF TGTGCCAGCAGCCAAGAGTCTCCGGGACAGAACTACGAGCAGTACTTC
TRBJ2-5 19 TRBD2 TRBV9 NA CASSAPGLADRGRGETQYF TGTGCCAGCAGCGCCCCGGGACTAGCGGACCGGGGAAGGGGAGAGACCCAGTACTTC
TRBJ2-6 15 NA TRBV3-1/TRBV3-2 once CASSQYTSGANVLTF TGTGCCAGCAGCCAATATACCTCTGGGGCCAACGTCCTGACTTTC
TRBJ2-7 18 TRBD1 TRBV4-1 NA CASSLTGQPQRSSYEQYF TGCGCCAGCAGCCTCACGGGACAGCCACAAAGGAGCTCCTACGAGCAGTACTTC
TRBJ1-1 11 NA TRBV3-1/TRBV3-2 once CASSSPVQAFF TGTGCCAGCAGCTCTCCGGTGCAGGCTTTCTTT
TRBJ1-1 13 NA TRBV19 NA CASNEGRGTEAFF TGTGCCAGTAATGAGGGGCGAGGCACTGAAGCTTTCTTT
TRBJ1-2 16 NA TRBV30 NA CAWSPGGSPISYGYTF TGTGCCTGGAGTCCCGGCGGCAGCCCGATAAGCTATGGCTACACCTTC